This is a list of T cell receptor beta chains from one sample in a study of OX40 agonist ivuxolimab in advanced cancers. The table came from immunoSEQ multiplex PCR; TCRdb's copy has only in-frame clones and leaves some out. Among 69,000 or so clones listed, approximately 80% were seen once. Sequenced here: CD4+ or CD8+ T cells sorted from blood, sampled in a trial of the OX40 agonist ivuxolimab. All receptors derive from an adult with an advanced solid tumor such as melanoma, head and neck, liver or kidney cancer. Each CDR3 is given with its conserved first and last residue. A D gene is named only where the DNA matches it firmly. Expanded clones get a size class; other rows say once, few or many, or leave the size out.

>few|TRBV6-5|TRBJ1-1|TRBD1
TGTGCCAGCAGTCCCAGACAGGGAAGATATGAAGCTTTCTTT
CASSPRQGRYEAFF
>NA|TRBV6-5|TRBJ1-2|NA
TGTGCCAGCAGTTACGAATATAACTATGGCTACACCTTC
CASSYEYNYGYTF
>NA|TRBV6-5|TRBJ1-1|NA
TGTGCCAGCACCTCCTCTGGGGGGAAAGCTTTCTTT
CASTSSGGKAFF
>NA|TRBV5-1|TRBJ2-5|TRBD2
TGCGCCAGCAGCTTAACTAGCGGACAAGAGACCCAGTACTTC
CASSLTSGQETQYF
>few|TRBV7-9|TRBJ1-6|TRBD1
TGTGCCAGCAGAAGGACAGGGTTTAATTCACCCCTCCACTTT
CASRRTGFNSPLHF
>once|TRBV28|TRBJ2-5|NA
TGTGCCAGCAGTTTATTGGGGCAGGGACAAGAGACCCAGTACTTC
CASSLLGQGQETQYF
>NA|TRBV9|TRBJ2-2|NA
TGTGCCAGCAGCGTGGGGACGGCGAACACCGGGGAGCTGTTTTTT
CASSVGTANTGELFF
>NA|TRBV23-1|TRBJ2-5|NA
TGCGCCAGCAGTCAATCGCTGGGGGGGCGCTTAGAGACCCAGTACTTC
CASSQSLGGRLETQYF
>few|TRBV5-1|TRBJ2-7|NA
TGCGCCAGCAGCTTGGGTCGCGGCATAATCGCCAGCTCCTACGAGCAGTACTTC
CASSLGRGIIASSYEQYF
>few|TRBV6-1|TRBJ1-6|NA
TGTGCCAGCAGTGAAGTCTGGACAGTTTTTAATTCACCCCTCCACTTT
CASSEVWTVFNSPLHF
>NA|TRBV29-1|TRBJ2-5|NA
TGCAGCGTTGAAGACAGGGTGGTTGATGAGACCCAGTACTTC
CSVEDRVVDETQYF
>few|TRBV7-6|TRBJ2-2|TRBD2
TGTGCCAGCAGCTTAGGGACTAGCGGGAGAAGGTCGGGGGAGCTGTTTTTT
CASSLGTSGRRSGELFF
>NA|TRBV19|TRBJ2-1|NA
TGTGCCAGTAGTATACCGGAGGGGGGGGAGCAGTTCTTC
CASSIPEGGEQFF
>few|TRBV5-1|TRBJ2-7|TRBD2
TGCGCCAGCAGCGGGAGGGGACTTGCAAGGGAGCAGTACTTC
CASSGRGLAREQYF
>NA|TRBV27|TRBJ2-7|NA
TGTGCCAGCAGTTTATACTACGAGCAGTACTTC
CASSLYYEQYF
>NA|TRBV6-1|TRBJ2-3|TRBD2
TGTGCCAGCAGTGATTACGCGGGAGCGGATACGCAGTATTTT
CASSDYAGADTQYF
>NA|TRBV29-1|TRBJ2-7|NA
TGCAGCGTTGAAATCGTGCCGTTCCACGAGCAGTACTTC
CSVEIVPFHEQYF
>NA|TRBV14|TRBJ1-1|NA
TGTGCCAGCAGCCAAGTGGGGGCCCTCGGAAACACTGAAGCTTTCTTT
CASSQVGALGNTEAFF
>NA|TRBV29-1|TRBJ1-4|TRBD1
TGCAGCGTAGAGGGGGCAGGTAATGAAAAACTGTTTTTT
CSVEGAGNEKLFF
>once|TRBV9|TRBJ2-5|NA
TGTGCCAGCAGCGTAGGCCAGGGCCCAGAGACCCAGTACTTC
CASSVGQGPETQYF
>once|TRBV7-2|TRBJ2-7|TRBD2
TGTGCCAGCAGCTTAGCTAGCGGGGTCTCCTACGAGCAGTACTTC
CASSLASGVSYEQYF
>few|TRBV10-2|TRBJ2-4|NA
TGCGCCAGCACCGAGGGGGGAGGGGGCGACATTCAGTACTTC
CASTEGGGGDIQYF
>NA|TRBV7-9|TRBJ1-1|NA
TGTGCCAGCAGCTTAGATGAGGGATCGTCAACTGAAGCTTTCTTT
CASSLDEGSSTEAFF
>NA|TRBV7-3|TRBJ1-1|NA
TGTGCCAGCAGCTTAAAAGGGGCCGGGAACACTGAAGCTTTCTTT
CASSLKGAGNTEAFF
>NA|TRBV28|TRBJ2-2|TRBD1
TGTGCCAGTTTTGAGCGGACAGGGGGCCCCGGGGAGCTGTTTTTT
CASFERTGGPGELFF